Detailed here is one TCR beta chain. Its antigen is as yet unknown. The data stem from a study of response to subunit inactivated influenza vaccine. Regarding the study as a whole: Only a handful of new T cells, the authors suggested, are recruited with each seasonal influenza vaccination.

TCRdb re-called the RT-PCR reads with MiXCR, one entry per CDR3 protein. This sample carries approximately 680,000 distinct CDR3 sequences, about a sixth of them seen once, and the ten largest clones take approximately 10%. The sequenced sample was PBMCs from blood, obtained 12 days after vaccination. This sequence was found in a man in his fifties or sixties who received an inactivated influenza vaccine.

This CDR3 reads CASSLLTPPSGVNHYNEQFF. The CDR3 DNA is TGTGCCAGCAGTTTATTGACCCCACCAAGCGGGGTTAACCATTACAATGAGCAGTTCTTC. This chain joins TRBV28 and TRBJ2-1; 7 bases are a match to TRBD2. V was pared by 1 base and J by 4 bases, with 19 bases of the junction left unmatched. This CDR3 region has 20 residues. Germline-derived CDR1 and CDR2 are MDHEN and SYDVKM.